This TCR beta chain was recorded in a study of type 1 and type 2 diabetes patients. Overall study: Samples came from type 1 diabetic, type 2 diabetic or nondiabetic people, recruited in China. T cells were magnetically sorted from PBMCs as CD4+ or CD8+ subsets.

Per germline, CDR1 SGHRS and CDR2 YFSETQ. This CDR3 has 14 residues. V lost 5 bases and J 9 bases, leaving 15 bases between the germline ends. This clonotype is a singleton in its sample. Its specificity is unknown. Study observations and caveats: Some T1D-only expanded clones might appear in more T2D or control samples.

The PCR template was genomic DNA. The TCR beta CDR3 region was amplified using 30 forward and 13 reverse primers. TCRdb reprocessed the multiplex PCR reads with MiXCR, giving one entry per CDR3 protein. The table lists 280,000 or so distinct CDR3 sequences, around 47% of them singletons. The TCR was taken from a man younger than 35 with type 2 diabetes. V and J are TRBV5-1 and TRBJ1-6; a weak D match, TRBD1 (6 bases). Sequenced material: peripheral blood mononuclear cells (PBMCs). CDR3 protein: CASRREGVVSPLHF. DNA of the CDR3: TGCGCCAGCAGACGCGAGGGGGTGGTTTCACCCCTCCACTTT.